This TCR beta chain emerged from a study of T-cell reconstitution after alpha-beta-depleted transplantation in children. A TCRbeta library incorporating unique molecular identifiers was prepared. TCRdb reanalysed the PCR reads using MiXCR and keeps one entry per CDR3 protein. Of about 610,000 distinct CDR3 sequences in the sample, 8% to 11% were seen once. This clonotype was counted only a few times. The receptor was derived from a human donor who donated a stem cell graft to a child with acute myeloid leukemia. Sequences were derived from PBMCs from the stem cell graft donor, sampled from the stem cell graft.

The CDR3 spells CASSLVPISASGSSYEQYF. DNA of the CDR3: TGCGCCAGCAGCTTGGTGCCCATTTCGGCTAGCGGGAGCTCCTACGAGCAGTACTTC. The chain uses TRBV5-1 and TRBJ2-7; 10 nucleotides align to TRBD2. V gave up 0 bases and J gave up 0 bases; unmatched junction bases: 12. Germline loops: CDR1 SGHRS, CDR2 YFSETQ. The length of the CDR3 is 19 residues.